This is a list of T cell receptor beta chains from one sample in a study of CD8+ T cells in alopecia areata. Using immunoSEQ multiplex PCR, the repertoire was profiled, and TCRdb retains in-frame clones only, with some absent. The data hold roughly 200,000 clones, with around 56% observed a single time. The sequences come from CD4+ T cells sorted from blood, collected at week 4, from a patient treated with tofacitinib. All receptors derive from a human donor with alopecia areata. The CDR3 runs from the conserved cysteine through the conserved F or W. Each record gives: J gene, V gene, CDR3 protein.

j_call: TRBJ2-5
v_call: TRBV29-1
cdr3_aa: CSVGETQYF

j_call: TRBJ1-1
v_call: TRBV29-1
cdr3_aa: CSVDNSVEAFF

j_call: TRBJ2-3
v_call: TRBV4-1
cdr3_aa: CASSQDTIAGGPPDTQYF

j_call: TRBJ1-1
v_call: TRBV30
cdr3_aa: CACLLNRNTEAFF

j_call: TRBJ1-5
v_call: TRBV30
cdr3_aa: CAWSGSGYSNQPQHF

j_call: TRBJ2-7
v_call: TRBV7-2
cdr3_aa: CASSLWGHEQYF

j_call: TRBJ2-7
v_call: TRBV2
cdr3_aa: CASSDRTGPWVQYF

j_call: TRBJ1-2
v_call: TRBV7-2
cdr3_aa: CASSARDRVGGYTF

j_call: TRBJ1-2
v_call: TRBV23-1
cdr3_aa: CASSQSARIYGYTF

j_call: TRBJ2-1
v_call: TRBV6-1
cdr3_aa: CASRGDSSLQFF

j_call: TRBJ1-5
v_call: TRBV5-1
cdr3_aa: CASSLGQGALQPQHF

j_call: TRBJ1-6
v_call: TRBV2
cdr3_aa: CASRGTGQDGSPLHF

j_call: TRBJ1-2
v_call: TRBV30
cdr3_aa: CAWSRQPVYGYTF

j_call: TRBJ2-7
v_call: TRBV7-9
cdr3_aa: CASSLGTTLIYEQYF

j_call: TRBJ1-5
v_call: TRBV30
cdr3_aa: CAWRPGTGSQPQHF

j_call: TRBJ2-3
v_call: TRBV4-2
cdr3_aa: CASRPTGRTDTQYF

j_call: TRBJ2-2
v_call: TRBV18
cdr3_aa: CASSRRDTNTGELFF

j_call: TRBJ2-4
v_call: TRBV5-6
cdr3_aa: CASSLVAGGSLAKNIQYF

j_call: TRBJ2-7
v_call: TRBV28
cdr3_aa: CASSSPGRGKVDEQYF

j_call: TRBJ2-7
v_call: TRBV4-1
cdr3_aa: CASSQEPHLGQGYEQYF

j_call: TRBJ1-1
v_call: TRBV7-9
cdr3_aa: CASSLFEARDTEAFF

j_call: TRBJ1-2
v_call: TRBV30
cdr3_aa: CAWSVQENYGYTF

j_call: TRBJ1-4
v_call: TRBV4-2
cdr3_aa: CASSTPNEKLFF

j_call: TRBJ2-1
v_call: TRBV10-3
cdr3_aa: CATNEGTQGPRYNEQFF

j_call: TRBJ1-2
v_call: TRBV29-1
cdr3_aa: CSVGQNYGYTF

j_call: TRBJ1-2
v_call: TRBV30
cdr3_aa: CAYGTGLHYGYTF

j_call: TRBJ2-1
v_call: TRBV5-1
cdr3_aa: CASSLPGSYNEQFF

j_call: TRBJ2-1
v_call: TRBV7-9
cdr3_aa: CASSYVVAEQFF

j_call: TRBJ1-2
v_call: TRBV10-3
cdr3_aa: CAIETGVGNGYTF

j_call: TRBJ1-2
v_call: TRBV5-1
cdr3_aa: CASSLAPMVHYGYTF

j_call: TRBJ2-3
v_call: TRBV7-9
cdr3_aa: CASSSGATDTQYF

j_call: TRBJ2-7
v_call: TRBV23-1
cdr3_aa: CASSQSAWHTYEQYF

j_call: TRBJ2-1
v_call: TRBV30
cdr3_aa: CAWSRDRVRGYNEQFF

j_call: TRBJ1-1
v_call: TRBV5-1
cdr3_aa: CASSPTGTMNTEAFF

j_call: TRBJ2-4
v_call: TRBV21-1
cdr3_aa: CASSRLGDLAKNIQYF

j_call: TRBJ2-3
v_call: TRBV5-4
cdr3_aa: CASSLPGGRADTQYF